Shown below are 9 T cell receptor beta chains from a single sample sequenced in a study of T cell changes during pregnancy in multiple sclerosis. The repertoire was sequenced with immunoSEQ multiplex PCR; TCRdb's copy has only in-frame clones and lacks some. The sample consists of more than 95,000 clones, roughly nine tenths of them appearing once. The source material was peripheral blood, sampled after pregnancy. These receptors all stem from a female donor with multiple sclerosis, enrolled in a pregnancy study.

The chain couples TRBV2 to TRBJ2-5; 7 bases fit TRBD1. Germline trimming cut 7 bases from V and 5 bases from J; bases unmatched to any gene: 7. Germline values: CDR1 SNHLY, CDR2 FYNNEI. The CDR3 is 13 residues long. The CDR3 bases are TGTGCCAGCATCCCGACAGGGCGGGAGACCCAGTACTTC. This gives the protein CASIPTGRETQYF. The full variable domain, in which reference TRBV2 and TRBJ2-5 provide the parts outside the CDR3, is EPEVTQTPSHQVTQMGQEVILRCVPISNHLYFYWYRQILGQKVEFLVSFYNNEISEKSEIFDDQFSVERPDGSNFTLKIRSTKLEDSAMYFCASIPTGRETQYFGPGTRLLVL.

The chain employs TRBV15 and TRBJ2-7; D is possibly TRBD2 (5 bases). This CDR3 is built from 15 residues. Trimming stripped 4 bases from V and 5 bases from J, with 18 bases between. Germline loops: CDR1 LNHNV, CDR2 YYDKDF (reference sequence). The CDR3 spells CATSMLRDIKNEQYF. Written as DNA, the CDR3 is TGTGCCACCAGCATGCTTCGGGATATCAAGAACGAGCAGTACTTC.

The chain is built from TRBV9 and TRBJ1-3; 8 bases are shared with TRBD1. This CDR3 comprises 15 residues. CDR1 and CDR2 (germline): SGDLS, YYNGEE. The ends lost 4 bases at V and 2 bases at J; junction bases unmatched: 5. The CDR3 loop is CASSLETGAGNTIYF. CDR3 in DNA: TGTGCCAGCAGCCTCGAGACAGGGGCTGGAAACACCATATATTTT.

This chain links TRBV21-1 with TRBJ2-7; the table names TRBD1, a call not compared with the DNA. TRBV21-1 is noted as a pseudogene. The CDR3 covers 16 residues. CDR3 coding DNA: TGTGCCAGCAGTGGGGTTCGGGACAGGGGGTCCTACGAGCAGTACTTC. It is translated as CASSGVRDRGSYEQYF.

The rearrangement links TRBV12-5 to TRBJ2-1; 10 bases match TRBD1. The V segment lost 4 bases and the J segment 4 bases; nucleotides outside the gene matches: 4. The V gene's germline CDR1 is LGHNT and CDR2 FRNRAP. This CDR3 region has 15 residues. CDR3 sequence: CASGSGTGVYNEQFF. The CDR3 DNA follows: TGTGCTAGTGGTTCCGGGACAGGGGTTTACAATGAGCAGTTCTTC.

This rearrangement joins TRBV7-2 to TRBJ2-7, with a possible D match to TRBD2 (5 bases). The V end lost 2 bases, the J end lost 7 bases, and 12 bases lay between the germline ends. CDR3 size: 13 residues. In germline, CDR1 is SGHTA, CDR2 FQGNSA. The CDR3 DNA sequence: TGTGCCAGCAGCTTACTCGGACTGACTGAGCAGTACTTC. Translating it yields CASSLLGLTEQYF.

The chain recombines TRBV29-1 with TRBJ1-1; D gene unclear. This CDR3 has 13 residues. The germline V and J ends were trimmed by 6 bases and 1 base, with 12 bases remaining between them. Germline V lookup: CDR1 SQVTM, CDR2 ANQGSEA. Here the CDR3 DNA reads TGCAGCGTCCTCGGGATCTCGAACACTGAAGCTTTCTTT. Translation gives CSVLGISNTEAFF.

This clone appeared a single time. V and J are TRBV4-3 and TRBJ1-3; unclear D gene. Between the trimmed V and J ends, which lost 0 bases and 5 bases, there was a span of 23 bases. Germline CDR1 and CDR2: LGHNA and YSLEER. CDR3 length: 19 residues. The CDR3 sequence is CASSQDFPVRRSTRNTIYF. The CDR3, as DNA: TGCGCCAGCAGCCAAGATTTCCCCGTTAGGAGGTCGACAAGAAACACCATATATTTT.

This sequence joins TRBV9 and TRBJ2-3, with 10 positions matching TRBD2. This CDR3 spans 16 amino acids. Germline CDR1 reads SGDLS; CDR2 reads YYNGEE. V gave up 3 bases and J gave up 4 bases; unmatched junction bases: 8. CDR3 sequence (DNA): TGTGCCAGCAGCGGAATAGCGGGAGGATCCCCAGATACGCAGTATTTT. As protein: CASSGIAGGSPDTQYF.